This T cell receptor beta chain was identified during a study of T-cell memory formation after mild COVID-19. Losses at the gene ends were 3 bases for V and 4 bases for J; bases not matched to a gene: 4. The CDR3 runs to 15 residues. CDR1 and CDR2 from the germline V gene are KGHSH and LQKENI. In TCRdb, the 5' RACE reads were re-called with MiXCR into one record per CDR3 protein. The table lists 550,000 to 600,000 distinct CDR3 sequences, about a fifth of them singletons. The chain recombines TRBV18 with TRBJ2-1; the match to TRBD2 covers 9 bases. The sequencing sample was made of PBMCs or a T cell subset sorted from them (not recorded which). This clonotype was obtained from an adult woman who had mild COVID-19 (a few samples of this study predate the infection). Cell type and time point are not known. CDR3 residues: CASSPLAGNYNEQFF. CDR3 DNA sequence: TGTGCCAGCTCACCGCTAGCGGGGAATTACAATGAGCAGTTCTTC.